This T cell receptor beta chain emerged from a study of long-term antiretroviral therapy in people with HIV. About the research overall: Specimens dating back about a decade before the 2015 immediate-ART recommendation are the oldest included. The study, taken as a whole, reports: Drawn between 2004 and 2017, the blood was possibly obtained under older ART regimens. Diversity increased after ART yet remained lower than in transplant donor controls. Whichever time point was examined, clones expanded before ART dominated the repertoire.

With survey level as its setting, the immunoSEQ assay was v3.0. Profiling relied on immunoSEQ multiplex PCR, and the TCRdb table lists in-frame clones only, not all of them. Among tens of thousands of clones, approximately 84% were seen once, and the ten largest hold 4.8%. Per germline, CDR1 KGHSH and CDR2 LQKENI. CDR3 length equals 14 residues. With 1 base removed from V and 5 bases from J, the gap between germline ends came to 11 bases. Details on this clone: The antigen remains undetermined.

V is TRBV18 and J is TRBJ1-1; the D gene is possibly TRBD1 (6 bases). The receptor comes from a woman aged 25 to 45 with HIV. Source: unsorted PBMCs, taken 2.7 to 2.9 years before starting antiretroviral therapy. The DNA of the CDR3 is TGTGCCAGCTCACCACTCGGGGGGCTGACTGAAGCTTTCTTT. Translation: CASSPLGGLTEAFF.